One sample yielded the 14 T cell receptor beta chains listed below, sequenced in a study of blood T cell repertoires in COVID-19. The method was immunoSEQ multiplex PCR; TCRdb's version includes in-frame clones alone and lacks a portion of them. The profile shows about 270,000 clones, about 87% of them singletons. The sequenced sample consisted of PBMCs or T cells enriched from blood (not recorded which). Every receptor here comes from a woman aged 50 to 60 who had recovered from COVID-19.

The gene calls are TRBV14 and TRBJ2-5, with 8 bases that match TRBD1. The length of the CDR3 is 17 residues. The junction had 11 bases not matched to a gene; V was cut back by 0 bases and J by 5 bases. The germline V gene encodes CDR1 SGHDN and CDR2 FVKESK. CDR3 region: CASSQDRRRTGLETQYF. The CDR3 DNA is TGTGCCAGCAGCCAAGATCGGAGAAGGACAGGGCTGGAGACCCAGTACTTC.

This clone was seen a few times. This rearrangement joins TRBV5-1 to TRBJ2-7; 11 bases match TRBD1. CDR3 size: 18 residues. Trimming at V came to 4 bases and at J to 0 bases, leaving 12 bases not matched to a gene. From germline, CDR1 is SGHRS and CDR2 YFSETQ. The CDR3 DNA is TGCGCCAGCAGCGCCGGACAGGGGGCGAGAATCCCCTCCTACGAGCAGTACTTC. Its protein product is CASSAGQGARIPSYEQYF. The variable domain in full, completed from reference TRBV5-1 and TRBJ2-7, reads KAGVTQTPRYLIKTRGQQVTLSCSPISGHRSVSWYQQTPGQGLQFLFEYFSETQRNKGNFPGRFSGRQFSNSRSEMNVSTLELGDSALYLCASSAGQGARIPSYEQYFGPGTRLTVT.

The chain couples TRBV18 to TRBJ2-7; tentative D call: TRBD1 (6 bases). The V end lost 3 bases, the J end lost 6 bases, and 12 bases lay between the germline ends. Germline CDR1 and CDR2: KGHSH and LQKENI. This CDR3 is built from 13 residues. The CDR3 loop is CASSPGTKLEQYF. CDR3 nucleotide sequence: TGTGCCAGCTCACCCGGGACAAAACTCGAGCAGTACTTC. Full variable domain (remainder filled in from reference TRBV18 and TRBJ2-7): NAGVMQNPRHLVRRRGQEARLRCSPMKGHSHVYWYRQLPEEGLKFMVYLQKENIIDESGMPKERFSAEFPKEGPSILRIQQVVRGDSAAYFCASSPGTKLEQYFGPGTRLTVT.

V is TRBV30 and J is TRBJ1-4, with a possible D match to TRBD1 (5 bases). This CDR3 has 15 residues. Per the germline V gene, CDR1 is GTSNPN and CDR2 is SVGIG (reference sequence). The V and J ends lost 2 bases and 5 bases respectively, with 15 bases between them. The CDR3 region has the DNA TGTGCCTGGAGTCCCGCCGCCGGGGGGAATGAAAAACTGTTTTTT. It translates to CAWSPAAGGNEKLFF.

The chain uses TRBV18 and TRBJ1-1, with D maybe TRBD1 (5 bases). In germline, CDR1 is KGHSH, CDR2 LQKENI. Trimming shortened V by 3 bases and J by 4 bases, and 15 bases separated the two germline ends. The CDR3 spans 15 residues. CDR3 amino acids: CASSPMKGGTTEAFF. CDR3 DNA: TGTGCCAGCTCACCCATGAAAGGAGGGACCACTGAAGCTTTCTTT.

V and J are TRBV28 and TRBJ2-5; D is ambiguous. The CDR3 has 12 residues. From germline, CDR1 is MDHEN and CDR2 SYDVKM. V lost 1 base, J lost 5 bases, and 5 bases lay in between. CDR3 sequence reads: CASSLYSETQYF. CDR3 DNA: TGTGCCAGCAGTTTATATAGTGAGACCCAGTACTTC. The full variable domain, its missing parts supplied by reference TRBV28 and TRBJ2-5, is DVKVTQSSRYLVKRTGEKVFLECVQDMDHENMFWYRQDPGLGLRLIYFSYDVKMKEKGDIPEGYSVSREKKERFSLILESASTNQTSMYLCASSLYSETQYFGPGTRLLVL.

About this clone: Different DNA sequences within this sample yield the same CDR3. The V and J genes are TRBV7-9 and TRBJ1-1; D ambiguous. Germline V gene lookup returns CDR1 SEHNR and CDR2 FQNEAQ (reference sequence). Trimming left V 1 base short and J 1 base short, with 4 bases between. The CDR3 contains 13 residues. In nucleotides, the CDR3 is TGTGCCAGCAGCTTAGGGCAGAACACTGAAGCTTTCTTT. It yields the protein CASSLGQNTEAFF. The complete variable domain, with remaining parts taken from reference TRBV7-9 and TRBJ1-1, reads DTGVSQNPRHKITKRGQNVTFRCDPISEHNRLYWYRQTLGQGPEFLTYFQNEAQLEKSRLLSDRFSAERPKGSFSTLEIQRTEQGDSAMYLCASSLGQNTEAFFGQGTRLTVV.

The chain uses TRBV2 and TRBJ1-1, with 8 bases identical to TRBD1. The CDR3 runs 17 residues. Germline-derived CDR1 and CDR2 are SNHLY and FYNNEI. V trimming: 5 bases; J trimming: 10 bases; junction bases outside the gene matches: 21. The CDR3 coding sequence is TGTGCCAGCAGTCGGACCCGGACAGGGTTTAACAAATTCCCAGCTTTCTTT. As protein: CASSRTRTGFNKFPAFF. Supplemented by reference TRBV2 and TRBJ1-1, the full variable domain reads EPEVTQTPSHQVTQMGQEVILRCVPISNHLYFYWYRQILGQKVEFLVSFYNNEISEKSEIFDDQFSVERPDGSNFTLKIRSTKLEDSAMYFCASSRTRTGFNKFPAFFGQGTRLTVV.

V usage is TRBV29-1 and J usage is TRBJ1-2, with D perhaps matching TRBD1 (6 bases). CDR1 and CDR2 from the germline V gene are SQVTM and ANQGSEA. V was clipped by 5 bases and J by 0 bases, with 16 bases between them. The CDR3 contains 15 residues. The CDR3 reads CSVSDSGAPNYGYTF. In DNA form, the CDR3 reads TGCAGCGTTTCGGACAGCGGAGCTCCTAACTATGGCTACACCTTC.

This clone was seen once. This CDR3 reads CASSLVSGNQPQHF. The CDR3 bases are TGTGCCAGCAGCTTGGTCTCGGGCAATCAGCCCCAGCATTTT. The chain recombines TRBV5-6 with TRBJ1-5; D remains ambiguous. The ends were cut back, 0 bases at V and 2 bases at J, with 6 bases in the middle. CDR3 size: 14 residues. The germline V gene encodes CDR1 SGHDT and CDR2 YYEEEE.

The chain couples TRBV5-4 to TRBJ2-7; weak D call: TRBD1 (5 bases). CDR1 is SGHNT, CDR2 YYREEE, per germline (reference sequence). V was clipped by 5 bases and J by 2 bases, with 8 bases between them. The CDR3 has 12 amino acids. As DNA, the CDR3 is TGTGCCAGCAGTCGGACAACCTACGAGCAGTACTTC. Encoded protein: CASSRTTYEQYF. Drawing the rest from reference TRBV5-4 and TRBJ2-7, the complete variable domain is ETGVTQSPTHLIKTRGQQVTLRCSSQSGHNTVSWYQQALGQGPQFIFQYYREEENGRGNFPPRFSGLQFPNYSSELNVNALELDDSALYLCASSRTTYEQYFGPGTRLTVT.

The CDR3 loop is CAWSVKGALTQETQYF. The CDR3 DNA follows: TGTGCCTGGAGTGTAAAGGGGGCACTTACTCAAGAGACCCAGTACTTC. This sequence joins TRBV30 and TRBJ2-5; TRBD1 agrees at 7 bases. The CDR3 length is 16 residues. Germline-derived CDR1 and CDR2 are GTSNPN and SVGIG (reference sequence). The V and J ends lost 0 bases and 2 bases, in that order; junction bases with no gene match: 9.

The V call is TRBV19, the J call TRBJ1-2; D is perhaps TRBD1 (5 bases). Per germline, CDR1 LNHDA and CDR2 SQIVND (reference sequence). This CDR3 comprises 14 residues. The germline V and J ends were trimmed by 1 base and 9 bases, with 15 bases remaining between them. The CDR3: CASSIGVRAGSYTF. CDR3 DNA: TGTGCCAGTAGTATAGGAGTCAGGGCTGGAAGCTACACCTTC.

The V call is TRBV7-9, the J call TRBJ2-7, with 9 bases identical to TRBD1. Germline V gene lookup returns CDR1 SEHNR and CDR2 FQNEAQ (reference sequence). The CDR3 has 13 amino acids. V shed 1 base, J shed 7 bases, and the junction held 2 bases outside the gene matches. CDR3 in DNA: TGTGCCAGCAGCTTAGTGGGACAGGGAGAGCAGTACTTC. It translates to CASSLVGQGEQYF.